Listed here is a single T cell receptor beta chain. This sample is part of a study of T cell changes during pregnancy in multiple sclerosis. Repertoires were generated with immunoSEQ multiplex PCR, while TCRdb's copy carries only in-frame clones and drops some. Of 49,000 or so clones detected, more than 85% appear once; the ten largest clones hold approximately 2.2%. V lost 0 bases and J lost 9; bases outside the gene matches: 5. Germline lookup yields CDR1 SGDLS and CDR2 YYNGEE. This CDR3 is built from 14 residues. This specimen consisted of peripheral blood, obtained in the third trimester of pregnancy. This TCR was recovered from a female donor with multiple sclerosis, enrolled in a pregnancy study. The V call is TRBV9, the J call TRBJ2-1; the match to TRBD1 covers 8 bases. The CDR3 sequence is CASSVGTGGFEQFF. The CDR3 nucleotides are TGTGCCAGCAGCGTAGGTACAGGGGGTTTTGAGCAGTTCTTC. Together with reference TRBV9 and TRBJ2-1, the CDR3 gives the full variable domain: DSGVTQTPKHLITATGQRVTLRCSPRSGDLSVYWYQQSLDQGLQFLIQYYNGEERAKGNILERFSAQQFPDLHSELNLSSLELGDSALYFCASSVGTGGFEQFFGPGTRLTVL.